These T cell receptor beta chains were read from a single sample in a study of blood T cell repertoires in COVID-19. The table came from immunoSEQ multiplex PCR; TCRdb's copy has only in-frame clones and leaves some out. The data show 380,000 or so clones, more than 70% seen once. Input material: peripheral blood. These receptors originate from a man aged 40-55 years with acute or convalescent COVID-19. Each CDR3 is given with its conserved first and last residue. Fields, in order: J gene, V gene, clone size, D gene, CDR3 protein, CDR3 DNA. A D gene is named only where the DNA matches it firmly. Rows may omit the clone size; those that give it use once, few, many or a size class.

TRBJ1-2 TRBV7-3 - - CASSLTAAGEGYTF TGTGCCAGCAGCTTAACCGCGGCAGGGGAGGGCTACACCTTC
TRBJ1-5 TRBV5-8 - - CASSAGGNNQPQHF TGTGCCAGCTCGGCGGGGGGGAACAATCAGCCCCAGCATTTT
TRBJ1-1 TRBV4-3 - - CASSQDMYFEAFF TGCGCCAGCAGCCAAGATATGTATTTTGAAGCTTTCTTT
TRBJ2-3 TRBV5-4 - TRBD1 CASSLPGQGTDTQYF TGTGCCAGCAGCTTACCGGGACAGGGGACAGATACGCAGTATTTT
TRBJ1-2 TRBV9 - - CASSDPPRTHRGYTF TGTGCCAGCAGCGACCCCCCCCGGACTCACCGGGGCTACACCTTC
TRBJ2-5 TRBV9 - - CASSVAVLSSIETQYF TGTGCCAGCAGCGTAGCAGTTCTGAGTAGCATTGAGACCCAGTACTTC
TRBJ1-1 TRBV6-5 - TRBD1 CASKKTGTAFF TGTGCCAGCAAAAAGACAGGGACAGCTTTCTTT
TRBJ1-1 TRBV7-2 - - CASSLYAGTNREAFF TGTGCCAGCAGCTTATACGCAGGGACAAATCGAGAAGCTTTCTTT
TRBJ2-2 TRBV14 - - CASSQINTGELFF TGTGCCAGCAGCCAAATAAACACCGGGGAGCTGTTTTTT
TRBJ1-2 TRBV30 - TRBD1 CAWIPDRDNGYTF TGTGCCTGGATTCCCGACAGGGACAATGGCTACACCTTC
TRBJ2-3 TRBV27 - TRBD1 CASSHTDRGLGDTQYF TGTGCCAGCAGTCACACGGACAGGGGCCTGGGAGATACGCAGTATTTT
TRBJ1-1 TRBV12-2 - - CASHPPGGYTEAFF TGTGCAAGTCACCCCCCCGGGGGATATACTGAAGCTTTCTTT
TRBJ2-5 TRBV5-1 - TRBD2 CASSPVGSGVQETQYF TGCGCCAGCAGCCCGGTTGGTAGCGGGGTCCAAGAGACCCAGTACTTC
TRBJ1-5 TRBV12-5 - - CASGLGTDSNQPQHF TGTGCTAGTGGTTTGGGGACAGATAGCAATCAGCCCCAGCATTTT
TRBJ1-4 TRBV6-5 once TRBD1 CASRSSGTGVSDQIF TGTGCCAGCAGATCCTCCGGGACAGGGGTATCTGATCAGATTTTT
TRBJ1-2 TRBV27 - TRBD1 CASTTNRGSNGYTF TGTGCCAGCACCACAAACAGGGGATCTAATGGCTACACCTTC
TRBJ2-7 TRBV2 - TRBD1 CASGTGIHEQYF TGTGCCAGCGGGACAGGGATCCACGAGCAGTACTTC
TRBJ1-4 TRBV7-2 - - CASSSTLGGSNEKLFF TGTGCCAGCAGCTCCACTCTTGGGGGCAGTAATGAAAAACTGTTTTTT
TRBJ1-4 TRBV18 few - CASSPPGGREKLFF TGTGCCAGCTCACCGCCGGGGGGTCGGGAAAAACTGTTTTTT
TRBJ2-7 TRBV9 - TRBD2 CASSARDYPYEQYF TGTGCCAGCAGCGCCCGGGACTACCCCTACGAGCAGTACTTC
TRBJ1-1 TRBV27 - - CASSFRGWNTEAFF TGTGCCAGCAGTTTCAGGGGCTGGAACACTGAAGCTTTCTTT
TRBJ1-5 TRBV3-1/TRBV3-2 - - CASSPSTERYSNQPQHF TGTGCCAGCAGCCCCTCGACAGAACGGTATAGCAATCAGCCCCAGCATTTT
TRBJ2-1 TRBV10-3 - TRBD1 CAISEPSTGQGGTNEQFF TGTGCCATCAGTGAGCCGTCAACGGGACAGGGAGGGACGAATGAGCAGTTCTTC
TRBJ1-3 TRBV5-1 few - CASSSTLGSSGNTIYF TGCGCCAGCAGCTCTACCCTAGGGAGCTCTGGAAACACCATATATTTT
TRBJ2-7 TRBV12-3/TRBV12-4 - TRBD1 CASSPQGSEQYF TGTGCCAGCAGCCCACAGGGGTCCGAGCAGTACTTC
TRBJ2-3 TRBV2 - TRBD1 CASRDRAADTQYF TGTGCCAGCAGAGACAGGGCGGCAGATACGCAGTATTTT
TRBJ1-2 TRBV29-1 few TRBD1 CSVWTGGSGHGYTF TGCAGCGTTTGGACAGGGGGCTCAGGTCATGGCTACACCTTC
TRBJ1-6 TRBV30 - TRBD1 CAWAPDRESPLHF TGTGCCTGGGCCCCCGACAGGGAATCACCCCTCCACTTT
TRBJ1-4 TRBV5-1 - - CASSLDAATNEKLFF TGCGCCAGCAGCTTGGACGCAGCAACTAATGAAAAACTGTTTTTT
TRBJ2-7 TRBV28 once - CASSSGVDEQYF TGTGCCAGCAGTTCAGGGGTTGACGAGCAGTACTTC